The 5 T cell receptor beta chains listed next were all sequenced from one sample in a study of blood T cell repertoires in COVID-19. Sequencing was performed with immunoSEQ multiplex PCR; in TCRdb, only in-frame clones are kept and a portion is missing. The data contain about 110,000 clones, around 84% of them singletons. Sequencing input: peripheral blood. The receptors originated from an elderly woman with acute or convalescent COVID-19.

The chain combines TRBV19 with TRBJ2-3, with 10 positions matching TRBD2. The V gene end was trimmed by 8 bases and the J gene end by 3 bases; junction bases not matched to a gene: 11. Germline CDR1 LNHDA, CDR2 SQIVND (reference sequence). The length of the CDR3 is 16 residues. The CDR3 sequence: CASSPDSGRSTDTQYF. In DNA form, the CDR3 reads TGTGCCAGTTCCCCGGATAGCGGGAGGTCGACAGATACGCAGTATTTT.

The chain has TRBV19 and TRBJ1-2; maybe TRBD1 (5 bases). The V end lost 1 base, the J end lost 4 bases, and 10 bases lay between the germline ends. CDR3 length equals 14 residues. CDR1 and CDR2 from the germline V gene are LNHDA and SQIVND (reference sequence). The CDR3 is CASSIGGEPYGYTF. The DNA for the CDR3 is TGTGCCAGTAGTATAGGGGGGGAGCCCTATGGCTACACCTTC. The full variable domain, rest sourced from reference TRBV19 and TRBJ1-2, is DGGITQSPKYLFRKEGQNVTLSCEQNLNHDAMYWYRQDPGQGLRLIYYSQIVNDFQKGDIAEGYSVSREKKESFPLTVTSAQKNPTAFYLCASSIGGEPYGYTFGSGTRLTVV.

The rearrangement uses TRBV18 and TRBJ1-5; 9 bases align to TRBD1. J lost 4 bases, V lost 2 bases, and 0 bases had no gene match. The V gene's germline CDR1 is KGHSH and CDR2 LQKENI. The CDR3 has 14 residues. The CDR3 is CASSPGQGNQPQHF. The CDR3 DNA reads as TGTGCCAGCTCACCAGGACAGGGGAATCAGCCCCAGCATTTT.

This chain uses TRBV27 with TRBJ1-6; 7 bases match TRBD1. After removal of 5 bases from V and 13 bases from J, the junction contained 14 bases not matched to a gene. The CDR3 runs to 15 residues. Germline V lookup: CDR1 MNHEY, CDR2 SMNVEV (reference sequence). CDR3 DNA sequence: TGTGCCAGCAGTCCCGGGACAGCCCTAGATCTGCCCCTCCACTTT. This sequence encodes CASSPGTALDLPLHF.

J is TRBJ2-7 and V is TRBV23-1, with a weak D call TRBD1 (5 bases). TRBV23-1 counts as an open reading frame of uncertain function. The V gene lost 4 bases and the J gene lost 2 bases, with 15 bases spanning the gap. The CDR3 consists of 15 residues. For the CDR3, the DNA is TGCGCCAGCAGTCCCGTGCAGGGAAAAACCTACGAGCAGTACTTC. This gives the protein CASSPVQGKTYEQYF.